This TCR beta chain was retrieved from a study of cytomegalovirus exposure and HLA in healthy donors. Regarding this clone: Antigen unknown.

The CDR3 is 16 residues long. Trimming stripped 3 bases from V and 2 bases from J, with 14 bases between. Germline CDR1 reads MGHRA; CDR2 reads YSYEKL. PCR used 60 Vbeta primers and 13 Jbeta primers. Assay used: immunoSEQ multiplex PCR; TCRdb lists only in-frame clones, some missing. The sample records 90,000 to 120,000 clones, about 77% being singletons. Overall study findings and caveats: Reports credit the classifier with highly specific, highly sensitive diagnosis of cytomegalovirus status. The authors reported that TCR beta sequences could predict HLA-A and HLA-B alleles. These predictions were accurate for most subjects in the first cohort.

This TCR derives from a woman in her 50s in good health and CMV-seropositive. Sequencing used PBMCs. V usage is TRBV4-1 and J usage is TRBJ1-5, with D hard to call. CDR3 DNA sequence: TGCGCCAGCAGCCACCCCGCGGGGAAAGGCAATCAGCCCCAGCATTTT. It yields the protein CASSHPAGKGNQPQHF.